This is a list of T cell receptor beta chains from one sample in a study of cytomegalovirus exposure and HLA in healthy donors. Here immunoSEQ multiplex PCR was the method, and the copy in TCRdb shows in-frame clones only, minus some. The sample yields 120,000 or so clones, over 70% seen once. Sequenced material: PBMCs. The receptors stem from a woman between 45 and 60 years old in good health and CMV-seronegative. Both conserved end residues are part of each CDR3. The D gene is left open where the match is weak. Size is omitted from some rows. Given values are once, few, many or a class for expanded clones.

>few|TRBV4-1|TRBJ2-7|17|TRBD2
CASSARLGLAGRNEQYF
TGCGCCAGCAGCGCCCGGCTCGGACTAGCGGGAAGGAACGAGCAGTACTTC
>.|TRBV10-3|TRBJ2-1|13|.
CATGGANYNEQFF
TGTGCCACCGGAGGCGCCAACTACAATGAGCAGTTCTTC
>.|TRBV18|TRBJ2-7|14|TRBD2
CASSPSGISYEQYF
TGTGCCAGCTCACCTAGCGGGATCTCCTACGAGCAGTACTTC
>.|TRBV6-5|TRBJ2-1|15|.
CASTYLAKGDNEQFF
TGTGCCAGCACCTACCTAGCGAAGGGCGACAATGAGCAGTTCTTC
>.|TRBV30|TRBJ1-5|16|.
CAWSVGSAYSNQPQHF
TGTGCCTGGAGTGTAGGATCAGCGTATAGCAATCAGCCCCAGCATTTT
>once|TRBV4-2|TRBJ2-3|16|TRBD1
CASSVIPGQGLDTQYF
TGTGCCAGCAGCGTGATCCCGGGACAGGGCCTAGATACGCAGTATTTT
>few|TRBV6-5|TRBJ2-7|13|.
CASSDTFGDEQYF
TGTGCCAGCAGTGACACCTTCGGCGACGAGCAGTACTTC
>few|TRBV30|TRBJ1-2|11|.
CAWSVMRGYTF
TGTGCCTGGAGTGTCATGCGGGGCTACACCTTC
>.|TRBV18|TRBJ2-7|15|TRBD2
CASSSGLVSSYEQYF
TGTGCCAGCTCATCAGGACTAGTTTCGTCCTACGAGCAGTACTTC
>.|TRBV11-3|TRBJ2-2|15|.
CASSLEGADTGELFF
TGTGCCAGCAGCTTAGAGGGGGCGGACACCGGGGAGCTGTTTTTT
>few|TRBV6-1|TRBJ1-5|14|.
CASSATGSFLAQHF
TGTGCCAGCAGTGCTACGGGTTCATTTTTAGCCCAGCATTTT
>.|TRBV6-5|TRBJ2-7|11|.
CASQGQGYPYF
TGTGCCAGCCAAGGCCAGGGGTATCCGTACTTC
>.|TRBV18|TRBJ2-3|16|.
CASSNRVATSTDTQYF
TGTGCCAGCTCGAACCGGGTAGCGACCAGCACAGATACGCAGTATTTT
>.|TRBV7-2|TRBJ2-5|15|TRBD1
CASSAYRGQQETQYF
TGTGCCAGCAGCGCTTACAGGGGGCAGCAAGAGACCCAGTACTTC
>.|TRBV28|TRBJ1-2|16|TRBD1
CASRTRTGPLNYGYTF
TGTGCCAGCAGAACCCGGACAGGACCCCTTAACTATGGCTACACCTTC
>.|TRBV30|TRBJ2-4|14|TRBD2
CAWSELAGGPSQYF
TGTGCCTGGAGTGAGTTAGCGGGAGGGCCAAGTCAGTACTTC
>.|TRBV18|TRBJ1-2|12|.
CASSPGEKGYTF
TGTGCCAGCTCACCCGGGGAGAAAGGCTACACCTTC
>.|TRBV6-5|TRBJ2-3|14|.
CASIDWGVTDTQYF
TGTGCCAGCATCGACTGGGGGGTCACAGATACGCAGTATTTT
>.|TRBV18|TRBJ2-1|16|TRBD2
CASSTLTLAGGGEQFF
TGTGCCAGCTCCACCCTTACGTTAGCGGGAGGAGGTGAGCAGTTCTTC
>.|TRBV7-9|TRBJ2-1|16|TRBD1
CSSSFQSVPTGQGQFF
TGTTCCAGCAGCTTTCAATCAGTGCCGACAGGGCAGGGGCAGTTCTTC
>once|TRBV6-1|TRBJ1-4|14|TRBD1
CASNPTGEDGKLFF
TGTGCCAGCAACCCGACAGGGGAGGACGGAAAACTGTTTTTT
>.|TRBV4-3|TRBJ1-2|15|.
CASSRDVGLNYGYTF
TGCGCCAGCAGCCGAGATGTGGGGCTTAACTATGGCTACACCTTC
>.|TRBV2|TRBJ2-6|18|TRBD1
CASGPQGVFFSGANVLTF
TGTGCCAGCGGCCCTCAGGGGGTGTTTTTCTCTGGGGCCAACGTCCTGACTTTC
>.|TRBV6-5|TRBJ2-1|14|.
CASSYGRGAYEQFF
TGTGCCAGCAGTTACGGAAGGGGCGCCTATGAGCAGTTCTTC
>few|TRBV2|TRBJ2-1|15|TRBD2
CASSLLAGAADEQFF
TGTGCCAGCAGCTTACTAGCGGGAGCCGCCGATGAGCAGTTCTTC
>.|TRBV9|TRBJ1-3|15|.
CASSERDDSGNTIYF
TGTGCCAGCAGCGAGAGGGATGACTCTGGAAACACCATATATTTT
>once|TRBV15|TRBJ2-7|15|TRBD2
CATSRDGGGSYEQYF
TGTGCCACCAGCAGAGATGGCGGGGGCTCCTACGAGCAGTACTTC
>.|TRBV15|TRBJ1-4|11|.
CATSSGEKLFF
TGTGCCACCAGCTCAGGAGAAAAACTGTTTTTT
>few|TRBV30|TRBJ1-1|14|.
CAWSVRTVNTEAFF
TGTGCCTGGAGTGTTCGGACAGTGAACACTGAAGCTTTCTTT
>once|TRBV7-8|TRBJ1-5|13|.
CASSLSDNQPQHF
TGTGCCAGCAGCTTAAGCGACAATCAGCCCCAGCATTTT
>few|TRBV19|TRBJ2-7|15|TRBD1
CASSSGQGGMYEQYF
TGTGCCAGTAGTTCTGGACAGGGCGGGATGTACGAGCAGTACTTC
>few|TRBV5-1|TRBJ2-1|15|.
CASSPSDYFSDEQFF
TGCGCCAGCAGCCCCTCGGACTACTTCTCGGATGAGCAGTTCTTC
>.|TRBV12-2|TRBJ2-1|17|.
CASRSRSSGRTHNEQFF
TGTGCAAGTCGCTCGCGCTCTAGCGGGAGGACTCACAATGAGCAGTTCTTC
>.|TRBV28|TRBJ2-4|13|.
CASRSAAKNIQYF
TGTGCCAGCAGATCCGCGGCCAAAAACATTCAGTACTTC
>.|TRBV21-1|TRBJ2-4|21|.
CASSEPTGTSKPITHENIQYF
TGTGCCAGCAGCGAACCTACCGGGACTAGCAAACCAATTACCCATGAAAACATTCAGTACTTC
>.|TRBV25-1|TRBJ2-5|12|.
CASSESRETQYF
TGTGCCAGCAGTGAATCTCGAGAGACCCAGTACTTC
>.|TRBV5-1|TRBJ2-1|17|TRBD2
CASSWTSETSGYNEQFF
TGCGCCAGCAGCTGGACTAGCGAGACTAGCGGGTACAATGAGCAGTTCTTC
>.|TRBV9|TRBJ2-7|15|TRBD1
CASSVVGDRGYEQYF
TGTGCCAGCAGCGTGGTAGGGGACAGGGGTTACGAGCAGTACTTC
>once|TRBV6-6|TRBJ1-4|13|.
CASSLTENEKLFF
TGTGCCAGCAGTTTGACTGAGAATGAAAAACTGTTTTTT
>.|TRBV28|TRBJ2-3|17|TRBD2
CASSPPTSGRSTDTQYF
TGTGCCAGCAGTCCACCGACTAGCGGGAGAAGCACAGATACGCAGTATTTT
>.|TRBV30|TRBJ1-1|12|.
CAWSVFGTEAFF
TGTGCCTGGAGTGTTTTCGGTACTGAAGCTTTCTTT
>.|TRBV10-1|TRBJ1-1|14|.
CASSGGGRHTEAFF
TGCGCCAGCAGTGGAGGCGGGAGACACACTGAAGCTTTCTTT
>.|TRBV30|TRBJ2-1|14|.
CAWSVFSSYNEQFF
TGTGCCTGGAGTGTATTTAGCTCCTACAATGAGCAGTTCTTC
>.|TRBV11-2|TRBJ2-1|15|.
CASSRLSGSYNEQFF
TGTGCCAGCAGCCGCTTGAGCGGATCCTACAATGAGCAGTTCTTC
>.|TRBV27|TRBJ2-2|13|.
CASSPMSTGELFF
TGTGCCAGCAGTCCCATGTCCACCGGGGAGCTGTTTTTT
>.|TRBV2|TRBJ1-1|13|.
CASSEGRGAEAFF
TGTGCCAGCAGTGAGGGCAGGGGTGCTGAAGCTTTCTTT
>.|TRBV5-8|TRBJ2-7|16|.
CASSPMLGAGNYEQYF
TGTGCCAGCAGCCCAATGCTAGGTGCCGGAAATTACGAGCAGTACTTC
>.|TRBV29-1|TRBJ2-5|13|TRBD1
CSGVTGGEGTQYF
TGCAGCGGGGTGACAGGGGGCGAGGGGACCCAGTACTTC
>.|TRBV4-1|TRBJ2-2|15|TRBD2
CASSQLAGDTGELFF
TGCGCCAGCAGCCAACTAGCGGGAGATACCGGGGAGCTGTTTTTT
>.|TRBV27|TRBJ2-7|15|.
CASSPGLPPSYEQYF
TGTGCCAGCAGTCCAGGACTACCCCCCTCCTACGAGCAGTACTTC
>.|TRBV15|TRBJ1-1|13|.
CAIRGEGITEAFF
TGTGCCATCCGGGGGGAGGGAATCACTGAAGCTTTCTTT
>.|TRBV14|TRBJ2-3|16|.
CASSQDRGLRTDTQYF
TGTGCCAGCAGCCAAGATAGGGGACTGCGCACAGATACGCAGTATTTT
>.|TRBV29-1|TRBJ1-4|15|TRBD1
CSVEDRGQGNEKLFF
TGCAGCGTTGAAGATAGGGGACAGGGGAATGAAAAACTGTTTTTT
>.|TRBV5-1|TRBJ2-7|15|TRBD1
CASSTDRGPAGEQYF
TGCGCCAGCAGCACGGACAGGGGGCCCGCGGGCGAGCAGTACTTC
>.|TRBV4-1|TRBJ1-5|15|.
CASSHSKESGQPQHF
TGCGCCAGCAGCCATTCCAAGGAGAGCGGTCAGCCCCAGCATTTT
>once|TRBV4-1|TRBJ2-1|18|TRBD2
CASSLLVQREGRGGEQFF
TGCGCCAGCAGCCTCCTGGTCCAGCGGGAGGGCCGCGGTGGTGAGCAGTTCTTC
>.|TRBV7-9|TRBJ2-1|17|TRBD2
CASSSTKLAGFHNEQFF
TGTGCCAGCAGCTCCACGAAGTTAGCGGGATTTCACAATGAGCAGTTCTTC
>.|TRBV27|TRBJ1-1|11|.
CASGGDTEAFF
TGTGCCTCCGGCGGGGACACTGAAGCTTTCTTT
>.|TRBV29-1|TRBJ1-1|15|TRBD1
CSVPIKDRTNTEAFF
TGCAGCGTTCCCATCAAGGACAGGACGAACACTGAAGCTTTCTTT